This T cell receptor (beta chain) came from a study of T cell responses to AZD1222 COVID-19 vaccine. Study conclusions and caveats: The study sampled repertoires only after the peak T cell response. Among the donors, most were white British and more were female, and clonal diversity was possibly underestimated. Spike-specific TCR repertoires showed rising breadth and depth after two AZD1222 doses. Seropositive at baseline were only five or six AZD1222 recipients.

This CDR3 region has 13 residues. The ends were cut back, 4 bases at V and 8 bases at J, with 11 bases in the middle. Germline V gene sequence: CDR1 SNHLY, CDR2 FYNNEI. Details on this clone: What it recognizes is unknown.

Libraries were prepared by immunoSEQ multiplex PCR; TCRdb keeps only in-frame clonotypes and omits some of them. Of 200,000 to 250,000 clones listed, 85% to 95% were seen once; the top ten hold approximately 1%. The chain has TRBV2 and TRBJ1-4; possible D gene TRBD1, 5 bases. The receptor comes from an adult in good health. Source: peripheral blood, taken on day 0 of MenACWY control vaccination. CDR3 sequence: CASSGDVVEKLFF. DNA of the CDR3: TGTGCCAGCAGTGGGGACGTGGTAGAAAAACTGTTTTTT.